A selection of T cell receptor beta chains follows, all from one sample in a study of response to subunit inactivated influenza vaccine. TCRdb re-derived calls from the RT-PCR reads in MiXCR, one entry per CDR3 protein. This table holds around 580,000 distinct CDR3 sequences, 11% to 15% found once. This material consisted of PBMCs from blood, taken roughly 12 days after vaccination. The receptors come from a man over 45 who received an inactivated influenza vaccine. CDR3s include the opening cysteine and the closing phenylalanine or tryptophan. The D gene is left open where the match is weak. Clone size appears in some rows only: once, few, many, or a class for an expanded clone.

clone_size: few; v_call: TRBV7-9; d_call: NA; j_call: TRBJ1-5; cdr3_aa: CASSLFGDNQPQHF; cdr3_nt: TGTGCCAGCAGCTTGTTCGGGGACAATCAGCCCCAGCATTTT
clone_size: NA; v_call: TRBV29-1; d_call: NA; j_call: TRBJ1-2; cdr3_aa: CSVVAWYGYTF; cdr3_nt: TGTAGCGTTGTGGCTTGGTATGGCTACACCTTC
clone_size: few; v_call: TRBV12-3/TRBV12-4; d_call: TRBD2; j_call: TRBJ2-3; cdr3_aa: CASSSSGRTQYF; cdr3_nt: TGTGCCAGCAGTTCTAGCGGGAGAACGCAGTATTTT
clone_size: few; v_call: TRBV3-1; d_call: NA; j_call: TRBJ1-4; cdr3_aa: CASTSLGEKLFF; cdr3_nt: TGTGCCAGCACCTCCTTGGGCGAAAAACTGTTTTTT
clone_size: NA; v_call: TRBV28; d_call: NA; j_call: TRBJ1-3; cdr3_aa: CASSSSAISGNTIYF; cdr3_nt: TGTGCCAGCAGTTCTTCAGCAATCTCTGGAAACACCATATATTTT
clone_size: few; v_call: TRBV5-1; d_call: TRBD1; j_call: TRBJ2-2; cdr3_aa: CASSLAGQRGGELFF; cdr3_nt: TGCGCCAGCAGCTTGGCGGGACAGCGAGGCGGGGAGCTGTTTTTT
clone_size: NA; v_call: TRBV9; d_call: NA; j_call: TRBJ2-7; cdr3_aa: CASTVGGGSIYEQYF; cdr3_nt: TGTGCCAGCACCGTCGGGGGCGGGAGCATATACGAGCAGTACTTC
clone_size: many; v_call: TRBV7-2; d_call: NA; j_call: TRBJ2-5; cdr3_aa: CASSLNPGQETQYF; cdr3_nt: TGTGCCAGCAGCCTCAATCCGGGGCAAGAGACCCAGTACTTC
clone_size: few; v_call: TRBV29-1; d_call: NA; j_call: TRBJ2-1; cdr3_aa: CSVGIISSYNEQFF; cdr3_nt: TGCAGCGTGGGAATTATTAGCTCCTACAATGAGCAGTTCTTC
clone_size: NA; v_call: TRBV7-9; d_call: NA; j_call: TRBJ2-7; cdr3_aa: CASSSRGVGSYEQYF; cdr3_nt: TGTGCCAGCAGCTCCAGGGGGGTTGGATCCTACGAGCAGTACTTC